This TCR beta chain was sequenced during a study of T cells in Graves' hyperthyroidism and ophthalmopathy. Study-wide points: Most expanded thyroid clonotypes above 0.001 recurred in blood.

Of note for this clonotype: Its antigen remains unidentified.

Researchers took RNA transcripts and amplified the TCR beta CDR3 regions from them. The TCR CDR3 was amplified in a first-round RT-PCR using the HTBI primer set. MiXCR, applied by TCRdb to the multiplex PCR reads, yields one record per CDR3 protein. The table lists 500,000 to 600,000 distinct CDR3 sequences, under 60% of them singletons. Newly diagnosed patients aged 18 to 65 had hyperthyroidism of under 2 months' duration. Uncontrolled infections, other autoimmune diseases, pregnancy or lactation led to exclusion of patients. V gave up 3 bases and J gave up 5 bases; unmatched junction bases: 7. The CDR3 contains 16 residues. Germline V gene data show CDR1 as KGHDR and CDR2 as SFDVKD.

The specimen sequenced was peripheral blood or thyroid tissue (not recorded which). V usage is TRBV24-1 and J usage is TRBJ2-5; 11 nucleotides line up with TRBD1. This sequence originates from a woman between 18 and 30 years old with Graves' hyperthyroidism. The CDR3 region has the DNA TGTGCCACCAGTGATCCCAGGACAGGGGGCCTGGAGACCCAGTACTTC. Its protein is CATSDPRTGGLETQYF.